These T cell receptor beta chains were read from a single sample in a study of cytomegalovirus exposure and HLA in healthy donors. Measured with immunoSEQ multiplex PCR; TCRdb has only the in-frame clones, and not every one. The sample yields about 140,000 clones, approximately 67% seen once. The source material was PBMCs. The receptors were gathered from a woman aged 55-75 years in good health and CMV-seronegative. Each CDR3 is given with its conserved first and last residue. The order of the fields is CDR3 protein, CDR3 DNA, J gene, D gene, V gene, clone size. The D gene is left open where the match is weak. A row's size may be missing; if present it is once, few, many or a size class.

CASSLAGGKDQPQHF	TGTGCCAGCAGCCTCGCAGGGGGCAAGGATCAGCCCCAGCATTTT	TRBJ1-5	TRBD1	TRBV7-2	-
CASRRGQGLDYGYTF	TGCGCCAGCAGACGAGGACAGGGGTTGGACTATGGCTACACCTTC	TRBJ1-2	TRBD1	TRBV4-3	few
CASSFRGSGNTIYF	TGTGCCAGCAGTTTCAGGGGCTCTGGAAACACCATATATTTT	TRBJ1-3	-	TRBV6-6	-
CASRQGGDSPLHF	TGTGCCAGTAGACAGGGGGGCGATTCACCCCTCCACTTT	TRBJ1-6	TRBD1	TRBV19	-
CSVEEAGRKTQYF	TGCAGCGTTGAAGAAGCCGGGAGGAAGACCCAGTACTTC	TRBJ2-5	TRBD2	TRBV29-1	-
CSVEFGSSYNEQFF	TGCAGCGTTGAATTTGGCAGCTCCTACAATGAGCAGTTCTTC	TRBJ2-1	-	TRBV29-1	once
CASGRDYGYTF	TGTGCCAGCGGCAGGGACTATGGCTACACCTTC	TRBJ1-2	-	TRBV9	-
CATSRGDQGFSYEQYF	TGTGCCACCAGCAGGGGGGATCAGGGGTTCTCCTACGAGCAGTACTTC	TRBJ2-7	-	TRBV15	-
CASNPYGGTGELFF	TGTGCCAGCAACCCCTACGGGGGCACCGGGGAGCTGTTTTTT	TRBJ2-2	-	TRBV9	-
CASSVKQANTEAFF	TGTGCCAGCAGTGTAAAACAGGCGAACACTGAAGCTTTCTTT	TRBJ1-1	-	TRBV25-1	-
CASSTGTGASKSIYF	TGTGCCAGTAGTACCGGGACAGGGGCCTCGAAATCCATATATTTT	TRBJ1-3	TRBD1	TRBV19	-
CSVKKPRTDTQYF	TGCAGCGTAAAAAAGCCACGCACAGATACGCAGTATTTT	TRBJ2-3	-	TRBV29-1	-
CASSTGVSTDTQYF	TGTGCCAGCAGCACAGGGGTTAGCACAGATACGCAGTATTTT	TRBJ2-3	TRBD1	TRBV7-6	once
CAISESRNPPYNEQFF	TGTGCCATCAGTGAGTCGAGGAACCCGCCCTACAATGAGCAGTTCTTC	TRBJ2-1	-	TRBV10-3	once
CASSLVFRGYEQYF	TGTGCCAGCAGCTTAGTTTTCCGGGGATACGAGCAGTACTTC	TRBJ2-7	-	TRBV7-2	-
CASSLKRNTEAFF	TGTGCCAGCAGCTTGAAGAGGAACACTGAAGCTTTCTTT	TRBJ1-1	-	TRBV5-4	-
CASSIAIFCVF	TGTGCCAGTAGTATAGCTATTTTCTGCGTTTTT	TRBJ1-4	-	TRBV19	-
CASSLIRDPGSEQYF	TGTGCCAGCAGCTTAATAAGGGATCCGGGGAGCGAGCAGTACTTC	TRBJ2-7	-	TRBV7-2	-
CASSQFGTGTSGANVLTF	TGCGCCAGCAGCCAATTCGGGACAGGGACCTCTGGGGCCAACGTCCTGACTTTC	TRBJ2-6	TRBD1	TRBV4-3	-
CASSLNSLVQETQYF	TGCGCCAGCAGCTTGAATAGCCTTGTCCAAGAGACCCAGTACTTC	TRBJ2-5	-	TRBV5-1	-
CASSFRTGVGNTEAFF	TGTGCCAGCAGTTTCCGGACAGGGGTTGGGAACACTGAAGCTTTCTTT	TRBJ1-1	TRBD1	TRBV6-5	-
CASSQDPGLVLSEQFF	TGCGCCAGCAGCCAAGACCCGGGACTAGTCCTCTCTGAGCAGTTCTTC	TRBJ2-1	TRBD2	TRBV4-3	few
CASRGLAGDTQYF	TGTGCCAGCAGGGGACTAGCGGGAGATACGCAGTATTTT	TRBJ2-3	TRBD2	TRBV6-1	-
CSVRGGQGDYGYTF	TGCAGCGTTCGCGGGGGACAGGGAGACTATGGCTACACCTTC	TRBJ1-2	TRBD1	TRBV29-1	-
CASSQQGYGELFF	TGCGCCAGCAGCCAGCAGGGATACGGGGAGCTGTTTTTT	TRBJ2-2	-	TRBV4-3	-
CASSGTTNTGELFF	TGTGCCAGCAGCGGGACAACGAACACCGGGGAGCTGTTTTTT	TRBJ2-2	-	TRBV9	-
CASSASGTGNSPLHF	TGTGCCAGCAGCGCCTCCGGGACAGGGAATTCACCCCTCCACTTT	TRBJ1-6	TRBD1	TRBV9	-
CASREGLGGNTEAFF	TGTGCCAGCAGAGAAGGACTCGGGGGGAACACTGAAGCTTTCTTT	TRBJ1-1	-	TRBV2	-
CASSASLAGGRYEQYF	TGTGCCAGCAGCGCTTCCCTAGCGGGAGGGCGCTACGAGCAGTACTTC	TRBJ2-7	TRBD2	TRBV11-2	-
CASSYEPLAKNIQYF	TGTGCCAGCAGTTACGAGCCTTTAGCCAAAAACATTCAGTACTTC	TRBJ2-4	-	TRBV6-6	-
CAISDQNTDTQYF	TGTGCCATCAGTGATCAAAACACAGATACGCAGTATTTT	TRBJ2-3	-	TRBV10-3	-
CASGLVAGGTDTQYF	TGTGCTAGTGGGCTCGTAGCGGGGGGTACGGATACGCAGTATTTT	TRBJ2-3	TRBD2	TRBV12-5	-
CASSQDGQGFEYGYTF	TGCGCCAGCAGCCAAGACGGACAGGGGTTTGAATATGGCTACACCTTC	TRBJ1-2	TRBD1	TRBV4-3	-
CASSQAAAYEQYF	TGTGCCAGCAGTCAGGCAGCCGCCTACGAGCAGTACTTC	TRBJ2-7	-	TRBV28	-
CASSLNEAGEETQYF	TGTGCCAGCAGCTTAAATGAGGCGGGGGAAGAGACCCAGTACTTC	TRBJ2-5	TRBD2	TRBV7-3	once
CASSAYRGGSGNTIYF	TGTGCCAGTAGTGCCTACCGGGGGGGCTCTGGAAACACCATATATTTT	TRBJ1-3	-	TRBV19	-
CASSPRLGTGELFF	TGTGCCAGCAGCCCCCGACTAGGCACCGGGGAGCTGTTTTTT	TRBJ2-2	-	TRBV11-1	once
CASSLGLAGVYEQYF	TGTGCCAGCAGCTTGGGACTAGCGGGAGTATACGAGCAGTACTTC	TRBJ2-7	-	TRBV12-1	-